These 5 T cell receptor beta chains were sequenced from one sample in a study of sequential checkpoint blockade in melanoma. TCRdb keeps only in-frame clones here, not all; method: immunoSEQ multiplex PCR. The sample lists over 8,000 clones, about three fifths seen once, with approximately 40% in the top ten. Treatment specified: randomized to nivolumab then ipilimumab (arm A) or the reverse (arm B). Sequenced material: CD8+ T cells sorted from blood (inferred from file names), taken from a patient given nivolumab and ipilimumab in sequence. The receptor set was obtained from a human donor with melanoma.

The V call is TRBV19, the J call TRBJ1-5; D unresolved. The germline V and J ends were trimmed by 4 bases and 1 base, with 11 bases remaining between them. There are 15 residues in the CDR3. Germline values: CDR1 LNHDA, CDR2 SQIVND (reference sequence). CDR3 protein: CASSKELTSNQPQHF. The CDR3 nucleotides read TGTGCCAGTAGTAAGGAGCTGACGAGCAATCAGCCCCAGCATTTT.

As regards this clone: Mismatch with germline at one junction end may stem from a read error. Other DNA sequences in the sample encode the same CDR3. The chain employs TRBV6-4 and TRBJ1-6; D ambiguous. The CDR3 has 14 residues. CDR1 and CDR2 from the germline V gene are MRHNA and SNTAGT. Written as DNA, the CDR3 is TGCGCCAGCAGTGATGAGGGCCAGAATTCACCCCTCCACTTT. This encodes CASSDEGQNSPLHF.

The rearrangement joins TRBV5-6 to TRBJ2-5; TRBD1 matches at 9 bases. This CDR3 is 15 amino acids long. The V and J ends lost 4 bases and 5 bases, in that order; junction bases with no gene match: 9. Germline loops: CDR1 SGHDT, CDR2 YYEEEE. CDR3 in amino acids: CASSGTGGGSETQYF. CDR3 DNA: TGTGCCAGCAGCGGCACAGGGGGCGGGTCGGAGACCCAGTACTTC.

This clone rates as medium-sized (0.01 to 0.1%). The chain combines TRBV4-3 with TRBJ2-1, with 7 bases matching TRBD1. V trimming: 2 bases; J trimming: 3 bases; junction bases outside the gene matches: 4. The CDR3 contains 15 residues. The germline CDR1 and CDR2 sequences are LGHNA and YSLEER. Here the CDR3 reads CASSQLRDSYNEQFF. The CDR3 bases are TGCGCCAGCAGCCAACTCCGGGACAGCTACAATGAGCAGTTCTTC.

This clone occurred once. The junction does not match germline at one end; this may be a read error. The rearrangement links TRBV7-2 to TRBJ2-1; 14 bases agree with TRBD2. Per the germline V gene, CDR1 is SGHTA and CDR2 is FQGNSA. CDR3 length equals 19 residues. The CDR3, as DNA: TGTGCCATCAGCCGGACGACTAGCGGGAGGGTGAGCTCCTACAATGAGCAATTCTTC. Translating gives CAISRTTSGRVSSYNEQFF.